This T cell receptor beta chain derives from a study of OX40 agonist ivuxolimab in advanced cancers. The wider study: It was permissible to have had prior anti-PD-1, anti-PD-L1 or anti-CTLA-4 therapy, and about 40% had some.

CDR3 size: 13 residues. In germline, CDR1 is MDHEN, CDR2 SYDVKM. V lost 5 bases to trimming and J lost 5 bases, with 9 bases between them. The data were produced by immunoSEQ multiplex PCR, yet TCRdb's version contains in-frame clones alone and is incomplete. Of tens of thousands of clones in the sample, 70% to 90% were seen once. About this clone: Antigen unknown.

Overall study findings and caveats: CD4+ and CD8+ blood T cells expanded clonally by week 6 at 0.1 to 3.0 mg/kg.

The J gene is TRBJ2-2, the V gene TRBV28; D unresolved. The origin of this receptor is an adult with an advanced solid tumor such as melanoma, head and neck, liver or kidney cancer. The sequencing here drew on CD4+ or CD8+ T cells sorted from blood, taken in a trial of the OX40 agonist ivuxolimab. The CDR3 reads CASSPPWTGELFF. The DNA for the CDR3 is TGTGCCAGCAGTCCCCCATGGACCGGGGAGCTGTTTTTT.